This T cell receptor (beta chain) was captured by sequencing in a study of technical replicates of blood from a few donors (TCRdb year 2017). The germline V gene (reference sequence) supplies CDR1 SEHNR and CDR2 FQNEAQ. Trimmed from V: 5 bases; trimmed from J: 6 bases; junction bases lacking a gene match: 8. The CDR3, from cysteine to phenylalanine, totals 14 residues. Of the read, only the CDR3 DNA is kept; its 42 bases are in frame from base 1. As for this clone: Its antigen is currently not known. No per-base quality is available; no much larger clone lies one base away.

Library construction relied on the immunoSEQ multiplex PCR assay. TCRdb holds this immuneACCESS table with in-frame rearrangements only. Some clones are missing; in checked studies, unresolved V genes explain under half, and the rest has no known cause. A total of about 60,000 clones appear in this sample, 85% to 90% of them only once. Clones ranked in the top ten supply 5.2% of the sample. In this chain, TRBV7-9 is recombined with TRBJ1-2; 8 middle bases align to TRBD1. Sequenced material: PBMCs. This TCR derives from a human donor in good health. Some clones in this sample may be carry-over from other donors' samples. The CDR3 region: CASSLGQGTNGYTF. The bases read TGTGCCAGCAGCCTAGGACAGGGTACGAATGGCTACACCTTC.